This T cell receptor beta chain is drawn from a study of blood T cell repertoires in COVID-19. In the study overall: Samples taken during acute and convalescent COVID-19 were collected in the United States, Italy and Spain. PBMCs, B-cell-depleted T cells, or T cells provided the cDNA or gDNA that made up the material.

This clone was detected only once. Under the authors' procedure: Amplification of reference gene primers provided the estimated nucleated cell counts. Produced via immunoSEQ multiplex PCR; TCRdb's table is partial and in-frame only. V and J calls plus clone size are reproduced from that table; the DNA served to infer D and trimming. Here the sample spans over 70,000 clones, more than 70% being singletons. The CDR3 has 13 residues. In germline, CDR1 is SGHRS, CDR2 YFSETQ. Trimming shortened V by 4 bases and J by 3 bases, and 7 bases separated the two germline ends. The TCR sequence derives from a woman of 80 years or more with acute or convalescent COVID-19. The V gene is TRBV5-1, the J gene TRBJ2-2; the D gene is possibly TRBD1 (5 bases). Source material: peripheral blood. The chain's CDR3 is CASSQGDTGELFF. In DNA, the CDR3 is TGCGCCAGCAGCCAAGGGGACACCGGGGAGCTGTTTTTT.